The 7 T cell receptor beta chains reported below all come from one sample, sequenced in a study of blood T cell repertoires in COVID-19. Here immunoSEQ multiplex PCR was the method, and the copy in TCRdb shows in-frame clones only, minus some. The sample lists about 250,000 clones, 80% to 85% seen once, with 4.4% in the top ten. The sequenced sample was peripheral blood. The source is a man aged 50-59 years with active or convalescent COVID-19.

The genes are TRBV21-1 and TRBJ2-1; the D call in the table, TRBD2, was not verified against the DNA. TRBV21-1 is a listed pseudogene. The CDR3 extends over 16 amino acids. The CDR3 protein is CASSKATSGKRNEQFF. For the CDR3, the DNA is TGTGCCAGCAGCAAAGCGACTAGCGGGAAGAGGAATGAGCAGTTCTTC.

The CDR3 nucleotides are TGTGCCAGCAGTCCTCTCACCGGGTGGAGCGGGGAGCAAAACATTCAGTACTTC. Protein: CASSPLTGWSGEQNIQYF. The chain uses TRBV28 and TRBJ2-4; 7 bases are shared with TRBD2. This CDR3 is built from 18 residues. Trimming at V came to 5 bases and at J to 5 bases, leaving 18 bases not matched to a gene. Germline CDR1 MDHEN, CDR2 SYDVKM.

This chain connects TRBV4-3 to TRBJ2-2; 7 nucleotides agree with TRBD2. The CDR3 runs to 15 residues. V shed 5 bases, J shed 1 base, and the junction held 4 bases outside the gene matches. Germline V gene data show CDR1 as LGHNA and CDR2 as YSLEER. As DNA, the CDR3 is TGCGCCAGCAGCGCGACTAGCCTGAACACCGGGGAGCTGTTTTTT. It codes for CASSATSLNTGELFF.

The CDR3 DNA sequence: TGTGCCAACTCCGGGACTAGCCTATACGGGGAGCAGTTCTTC. Protein sequence: CANSGTSLYGEQFF. The genes are TRBV2 and TRBJ2-1, with 9 bases aligning to TRBD2. Per the germline V gene, CDR1 is SNHLY and CDR2 is FYNNEI. V lost 10 bases and J lost 10; bases outside the gene matches: 14. The length of the CDR3 is 14 residues.

This chain connects TRBV9 to TRBJ2-2, with no clear D. V shed 0 bases and J shed 5 bases, with 2 bases lying between them. Germline loops: CDR1 SGDLS, CDR2 YYNGEE. This CDR3 contains 12 residues. The CDR3 bases are TGTGCCAGCAGCGTAGCTACCGGGGAGCTGTTTTTT. Its translation: CASSVATGELFF.

This chain uses TRBV10-3 with TRBJ2-5; D is possibly TRBD2 (5 bases). Between the trimmed V and J ends, which lost 0 bases and 5 bases, there was a span of 13 bases. The CDR3 extends over 15 amino acids. In germline, CDR1 is ENHRY, CDR2 SYGVKD. The CDR3 here is CAISESSRVRETQYF. CDR3 sequence (DNA): TGTGCCATCAGTGAGTCGTCGAGGGTCCGGGAGACCCAGTACTTC.

CDR3 residues: CASTLTSGAPRPNEQFF. CDR3 sequence (DNA): TGTGCCAGTACCCTGACTAGCGGGGCGCCCAGACCCAATGAGCAGTTCTTC. V usage is TRBV19 and J usage is TRBJ2-1, with TRBD2 identical over 11 bases. This CDR3 has 17 residues. Germline-derived CDR1 and CDR2 are LNHDA and SQIVND (reference sequence). With 7 bases clipped from V and 6 bases from J, the junction kept 14 bases outside the gene matches. Complete variable domain (other parts from reference TRBV19 and TRBJ2-1): DGGITQSPKYLFRKEGQNVTLSCEQNLNHDAMYWYRQDPGQGLRLIYYSQIVNDFQKGDIAEGYSVSREKKESFPLTVTSAQKNPTAFYLCASTLTSGAPRPNEQFFGPGTRLTVL.